This T cell receptor beta chain was profiled in a study of beta chain features in type 1 diabetes. The study's findings and limits: Among all four CD4+ subsets, Type 1 diabetes patients had TCRB CDR3s that were moderately but significantly shorter.

This clone was seen a few times. Its antigen is not known. Expressed TCRB transcripts were sequenced, since all the RNA that had been isolated was reverse transcribed. The table came from immunoSEQ multiplex PCR; TCRdb's copy has only in-frame clones and leaves some out. The sample contains some 700,000 clones, about an eighth of which appear only once. The receptor was derived from a young man with type 1 diabetes. The sample taken for sequencing was naive CD4+ T cells from blood.

The CDR3 coding sequence is TGTGCTAGTGGTTGCGGCCGAGGGGCGGCAATCTACGAGCAGTACTTC. Translating it yields CASGCGRGAAIYEQYF. V gene TRBV12-5 combines with J gene TRBJ2-7, with D perhaps being TRBD1 or TRBD2 (5 bases each). The germline V gene encodes CDR1 LGHNT and CDR2 FRNRAP. There are 16 residues in the CDR3. The V gene lost 4 bases and the J gene lost 3 bases, with 19 bases spanning the gap.